This is a list of T cell receptor beta chains from one sample in a study of cytomegalovirus exposure and HLA in healthy donors. Method: immunoSEQ multiplex PCR; TCRdb's copy keeps in-frame clones and lacks some. The sample lists around 90,000 clones, approximately 60% occurring once. The sample taken for sequencing was PBMCs. The receptors originated from a boy between 10 and 17 years old in good health and CMV-seropositive. CDR3s include the opening cysteine and the closing phenylalanine or tryptophan. A D gene is named only where the DNA matches it firmly. Rows give clone size only sometimes, using once, few, many, or a class for an expanded clone.

abundance: few; d_gene: -; j_gene: TRBJ1-1; v_gene: TRBV12-5; CDR3nt: TGTGCTAGTGGGAAGGGGCCCTTGAACACTGAAGCTTTCTTT; CDR3aa: CASGKGPLNTEAFF
abundance: few; d_gene: TRBD1; j_gene: TRBJ2-5; v_gene: TRBV18; CDR3nt: TGTGCCAGCTCACCTGGGACAGGGGGCCGGGAGACCCAGTACTTC; CDR3aa: CASSPGTGGRETQYF
abundance: -; d_gene: -; j_gene: TRBJ2-7; v_gene: TRBV5-1; CDR3nt: TGCGCCAGCAGCCTGGCGATGGAGAGCGAGCAGTACTTC; CDR3aa: CASSLAMESEQYF
abundance: -; d_gene: TRBD1; j_gene: TRBJ2-2; v_gene: TRBV9; CDR3nt: TGTGCCAGCAGCCACCTCAGAGGGGGCGAAACCGGGGAGCTGTTTTTT; CDR3aa: CASSHLRGGETGELFF
abundance: -; d_gene: -; j_gene: TRBJ1-2; v_gene: TRBV7-9; CDR3nt: TGTGCCAGCAGCTTAGGGGCAGGGAATGGCTACACCTTC; CDR3aa: CASSLGAGNGYTF
abundance: -; d_gene: -; j_gene: TRBJ2-7; v_gene: TRBV19; CDR3nt: TGTGCCAGTAATTCATTGGGCCCTGGCTACGAGCAGTACTTC; CDR3aa: CASNSLGPGYEQYF
abundance: -; d_gene: -; j_gene: TRBJ2-7; v_gene: TRBV4-1; CDR3nt: TGCGCCAGCAGCGAAGTTGCGGGTCTCTCCTACGAGCAGTACTTC; CDR3aa: CASSEVAGLSYEQYF
abundance: few; d_gene: TRBD2; j_gene: TRBJ2-2; v_gene: TRBV5-6; CDR3nt: TGTGCCAGCAGCCCGCCCGGGGGGACGAACACCGGGGAGCTGTTTTTT; CDR3aa: CASSPPGGTNTGELFF
abundance: -; d_gene: TRBD1; j_gene: TRBJ1-1; v_gene: TRBV20-1; CDR3nt: TGCGGGGGACAGAAGAACACTGAAGCTTTCTTT; CDR3aa: CGGQKNTEAFF
abundance: -; d_gene: -; j_gene: TRBJ1-5; v_gene: TRBV12-5; CDR3nt: TGTGCTAGTGGTGTGGGGGAGGCCGACAATCAGCCCCAGCATTTT; CDR3aa: CASGVGEADNQPQHF
abundance: -; d_gene: -; j_gene: TRBJ1-5; v_gene: TRBV7-2; CDR3nt: TGTGCCAGCAGCCCCCCGGGGGGCTGGCAGCCCCAGCATTTT; CDR3aa: CASSPPGGWQPQHF
abundance: -; d_gene: -; j_gene: TRBJ2-7; v_gene: TRBV6-6; CDR3nt: TGTGCCAGCAGTTACTCGCCGGGAGCGGACGAGCAGTACTTC; CDR3aa: CASSYSPGADEQYF
abundance: -; d_gene: -; j_gene: TRBJ1-1; v_gene: TRBV5-4; CDR3nt: TGTGCCAGCAGCTTTGAGGGAGGGTTAACTGAAGCTTTCTTT; CDR3aa: CASSFEGGLTEAFF
abundance: few; d_gene: -; j_gene: TRBJ1-5; v_gene: TRBV30; CDR3nt: TGTGCCTGGAGCCGGGGTGAGGGACCCCAGCATTTT; CDR3aa: CAWSRGEGPQHF
abundance: -; d_gene: TRBD1; j_gene: TRBJ2-7; v_gene: TRBV7-9; CDR3nt: TGTGCCAGCAGCCCCAAGGACAGGGTCCGCGAGCAGTACTTC; CDR3aa: CASSPKDRVREQYF
abundance: -; d_gene: TRBD1; j_gene: TRBJ1-3; v_gene: TRBV30; CDR3nt: TGTGCCTGGAGTCACCGGGACAGAGTCTCTGGAAACACCATATATTTT; CDR3aa: CAWSHRDRVSGNTIYF
abundance: -; d_gene: -; j_gene: TRBJ2-7; v_gene: TRBV7-2; CDR3nt: TGTGCCAGCAGCTTAACGGCGGAGAGGCGCGAGCAGTACTTC; CDR3aa: CASSLTAERREQYF
abundance: -; d_gene: TRBD2; j_gene: TRBJ2-1; v_gene: TRBV29-1; CDR3nt: TGCAGCGGACTAGCGGGAGTCTCCTACAATGAGCAGTTCTTC; CDR3aa: CSGLAGVSYNEQFF
abundance: -; d_gene: TRBD2; j_gene: TRBJ2-7; v_gene: TRBV7-3; CDR3nt: TGTGCCAGCAGCTCCCCGGGGGGTACCTACGAGCAGTACTTC; CDR3aa: CASSSPGGTYEQYF
abundance: few; d_gene: -; j_gene: TRBJ1-6; v_gene: TRBV9; CDR3nt: TGTGCCAGCAGCCCCGATCCGACTCTTGGGTCACCCCTCCACTTT; CDR3aa: CASSPDPTLGSPLHF
abundance: -; d_gene: TRBD2; j_gene: TRBJ2-7; v_gene: TRBV7-6; CDR3nt: TGTGCCAGCAGCTCGATCGGACTAGCGGGAGGAGTCTCCTACGAGCAGTACTTC; CDR3aa: CASSSIGLAGGVSYEQYF
abundance: -; d_gene: TRBD1; j_gene: TRBJ2-7; v_gene: TRBV29-1; CDR3nt: TGCAGCGTTGAAGACACGACAGGGAAACCTTACGAGCAGTACTTC; CDR3aa: CSVEDTTGKPYEQYF
abundance: -; d_gene: TRBD1; j_gene: TRBJ1-3; v_gene: TRBV14; CDR3nt: TGTGCCAGCAGCCCTAGGGACAGGGTACACACCATATATTTT; CDR3aa: CASSPRDRVHTIYF
abundance: -; d_gene: TRBD1; j_gene: TRBJ1-1; v_gene: TRBV14; CDR3nt: TGTGCCAGCAGCCATCGAGGGGGGACAGGGGGCTCTGAAGCTTTCTTT; CDR3aa: CASSHRGGTGGSEAFF
abundance: -; d_gene: TRBD1; j_gene: TRBJ1-5; v_gene: TRBV6-1; CDR3nt: TGTGCCAGCAGTGAAGGGACAGGAATTCAGCCCCAGCATTTT; CDR3aa: CASSEGTGIQPQHF
abundance: -; d_gene: TRBD2; j_gene: TRBJ2-6; v_gene: TRBV11-2; CDR3nt: TGTGCCAGCAGCAGTATAAGCGGGAGGGGGTCTGGGGCCAACGTCCTGACTTTC; CDR3aa: CASSSISGRGSGANVLTF
abundance: -; d_gene: -; j_gene: TRBJ1-4; v_gene: TRBV30; CDR3nt: TGTGCCTGGAGTGTTCAGGGTTCTAATGAAAAACTGTTTTTT; CDR3aa: CAWSVQGSNEKLFF
abundance: -; d_gene: -; j_gene: TRBJ2-5; v_gene: TRBV7-9; CDR3nt: TGTGCCAGCAGCCACGAACCTCAGGGTCTCCAGGTGACCCAGTACTTC; CDR3aa: CASSHEPQGLQVTQYF
abundance: -; d_gene: -; j_gene: TRBJ2-7; v_gene: TRBV7-9; CDR3nt: TGTGCCAGCAGCTTTTCCACAGGCTCCTACGAGCAGTACTTC; CDR3aa: CASSFSTGSYEQYF
abundance: -; d_gene: TRBD2; j_gene: TRBJ2-1; v_gene: TRBV5-1; CDR3nt: TGCGCCAGCAGCTTGGCCCTAGCGGCCACCAATGAGCAGTTCTTC; CDR3aa: CASSLALAATNEQFF
abundance: -; d_gene: TRBD1; j_gene: TRBJ1-5; v_gene: TRBV28; CDR3nt: TGTGCCAGCAGAGTCGGACAGGGCTATCAGCCCCAGCATTTT; CDR3aa: CASRVGQGYQPQHF
abundance: -; d_gene: TRBD2; j_gene: TRBJ2-3; v_gene: TRBV29-1; CDR3nt: TGCAGCGTTGAGACCTCCCGCGGGGGGACTGGAGCAGATACGCAGTATTTT; CDR3aa: CSVETSRGGTGADTQYF
abundance: -; d_gene: -; j_gene: TRBJ2-5; v_gene: TRBV4-3; CDR3nt: TGCGCCAGCAGCCAAGTTATAAGGGGAGAGACCCAGTACTTC; CDR3aa: CASSQVIRGETQYF
abundance: -; d_gene: TRBD1; j_gene: TRBJ1-2; v_gene: TRBV5-1; CDR3nt: TGCGCCAGCAGCCGGGACAGCACGTCCGGCTACACCTTC; CDR3aa: CASSRDSTSGYTF
abundance: -; d_gene: -; j_gene: TRBJ1-3; v_gene: TRBV5-6; CDR3nt: TGTGCCAGCAGCTTAGAGTTATTGAAAGCTGGAAACACCATATATTTT; CDR3aa: CASSLELLKAGNTIYF
abundance: -; d_gene: TRBD2; j_gene: TRBJ2-5; v_gene: TRBV5-5; CDR3nt: TGTGCCAGCAGCCTACGCGGCGGGGGGAACCAAGAGACCCAGTACTTC; CDR3aa: CASSLRGGGNQETQYF
abundance: -; d_gene: TRBD1; j_gene: TRBJ1-1; v_gene: TRBV19; CDR3nt: TGTGCCAGTAGTAAAGGGGGCTTCAGAAACACTGAAGCTTTCTTT; CDR3aa: CASSKGGFRNTEAFF
abundance: -; d_gene: -; j_gene: TRBJ2-7; v_gene: TRBV2; CDR3nt: TGTGCCAGCAGTACAGGTCTTCCCACCTACGAGCAGTACTTC; CDR3aa: CASSTGLPTYEQYF
abundance: -; d_gene: -; j_gene: TRBJ1-2; v_gene: TRBV5-4; CDR3nt: TGTGCCAGCAGCCTTGTCCGGGGGGGCGTTAATGGCTACACCTTC; CDR3aa: CASSLVRGGVNGYTF
abundance: -; d_gene: TRBD1; j_gene: TRBJ2-5; v_gene: TRBV7-8; CDR3nt: TGTGCCAGCAGCTTAGAGGACAGGGAAGAGACCCAGTACTTC; CDR3aa: CASSLEDREETQYF
abundance: -; d_gene: -; j_gene: TRBJ2-3; v_gene: TRBV4-1; CDR3nt: TGCGCCAGCAGCCAAGAAGGAGTTACGCCCAATCGTGCAGATACGCAGTATTTT; CDR3aa: CASSQEGVTPNRADTQYF
abundance: -; d_gene: TRBD2; j_gene: TRBJ2-5; v_gene: TRBV2; CDR3nt: TGTGCCAGCAGTGAAGGACTAGCGGGAGGAGGGGCGTACCAAGAGACCCAGTACTTC; CDR3aa: CASSEGLAGGGAYQETQYF